The clone carrying this T cell receptor (beta chain) was seen ten or more times. The antigen is not known. Germline V CDR1 and CDR2: MDHEN, SYDVKM. V was clipped by 2 bases and J by 9 bases, with 11 bases between them. The length of the CDR3 is 13 residues. This sample is drawn from a study of T cells after yellow fever vaccination. The wider study: Each low-cell-number fraction was prepared by means of SMART-Seq v4 Ultra Low Input. Points from the study as a whole: Although most clonotypes did not, a small share appeared in both CD4 and CD8 compartments. At 95% to 97% for CD4 and approximately 89% for CD8, most primary-vaccination clones showed up again after the booster.

A 5'RACE template-switching step, the method used to make TCR cDNA, added a universal primer site and UMIs. TCRdb re-analysed the 5' RACE reads in MiXCR, keeping a single row per CDR3 protein. The table includes more than 90,000 distinct CDR3 sequences, approximately 8.4% detected once. The J gene is TRBJ2-1, the V gene TRBV28, with D uncertain. The receptor was isolated from a man aged 25-45 years who received the YFV17D yellow fever vaccine. This specimen was CD8+ T cells sorted from PBMCs, taken 45 days after the yellow fever booster vaccination. CDR3 in amino acids: CASSLTPKSEQFF. CDR3 nucleotides: TGTGCCAGCAGTTTAACGCCAAAGAGTGAGCAGTTCTTC. The full variable domain, with the rest looked up from reference TRBV28 and TRBJ2-1, is DVKVTQSSRYLVKRTGEKVFLECVQDMDHENMFWYRQDPGLGLRLIYFSYDVKMKEKGDIPEGYSVSREKKERFSLILESASTNQTSMYLCASSLTPKSEQFFGPGTRLTVL.